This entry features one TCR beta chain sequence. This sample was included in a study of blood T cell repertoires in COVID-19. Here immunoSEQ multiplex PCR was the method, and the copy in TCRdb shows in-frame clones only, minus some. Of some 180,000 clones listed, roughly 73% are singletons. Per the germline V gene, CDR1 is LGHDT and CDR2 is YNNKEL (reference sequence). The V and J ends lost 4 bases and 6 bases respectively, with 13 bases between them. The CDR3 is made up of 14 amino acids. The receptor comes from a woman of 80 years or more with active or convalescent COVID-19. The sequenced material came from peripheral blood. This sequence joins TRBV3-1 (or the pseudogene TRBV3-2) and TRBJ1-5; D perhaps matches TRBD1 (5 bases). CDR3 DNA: TGTGCCAGCAGCCGATCAGGGCCGGGTCAGCCCCAGCATTTT. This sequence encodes CASSRSGPGQPQHF.